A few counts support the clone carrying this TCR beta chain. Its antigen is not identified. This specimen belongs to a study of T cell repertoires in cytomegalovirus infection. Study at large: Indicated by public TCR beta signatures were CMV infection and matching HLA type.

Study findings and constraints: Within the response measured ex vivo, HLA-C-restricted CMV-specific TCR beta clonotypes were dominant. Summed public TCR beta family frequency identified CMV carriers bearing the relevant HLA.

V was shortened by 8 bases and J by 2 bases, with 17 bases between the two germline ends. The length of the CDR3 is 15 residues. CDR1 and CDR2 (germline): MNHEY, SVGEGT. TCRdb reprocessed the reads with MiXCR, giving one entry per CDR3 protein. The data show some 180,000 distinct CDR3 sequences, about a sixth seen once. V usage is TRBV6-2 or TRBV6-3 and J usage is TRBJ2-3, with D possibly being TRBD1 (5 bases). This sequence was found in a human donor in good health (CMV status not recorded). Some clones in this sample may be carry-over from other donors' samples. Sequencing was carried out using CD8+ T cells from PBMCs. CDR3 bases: TGTGCCAGCTTTAACCTTGACAGCAACACAGATACGCAGTATTTT. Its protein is CASFNLDSNTDTQYF.